Following are 20 T cell receptor beta chains from one sample sequenced in a study of blood T cell repertoires in COVID-19. Method: immunoSEQ multiplex PCR; TCRdb's copy keeps in-frame clones and lacks some. The sample has about 380,000 clones, more than 75% seen once. Sequencing used PBMCs or T cells enriched from blood (not recorded which). The source is a man aged 30 to 45 who had recovered from COVID-19.

The chain has TRBV7-6 and TRBJ2-5, with 9 nucleotides matching TRBD1. The CDR3 is 14 amino acids. CDR1 and CDR2 (germline): SGHVS, FNYEAQ. Trimming cost V 5 bases and J 7 bases; bases outside gene matches: 8. In DNA form, the CDR3 reads TGTGCCAGCAGCCTTCGGACAGGGGCAGGGACCCAGTACTTC. Its translation: CASSLRTGAGTQYF.

The V gene is TRBV19, the J gene TRBJ1-1; D possibly corresponds to TRBD1 (6 bases). In germline, CDR1 is LNHDA, CDR2 SQIVND (reference sequence). Trimming stripped 6 bases from V and 1 base from J, with 9 bases between. This CDR3 is 13 amino acids long. The CDR3 is CASRRTANTEAFF. The CDR3 DNA reads as TGTGCCAGTAGACGGACAGCGAACACTGAAGCTTTCTTT.

In its sample, this clone was seen once. The chain's CDR3 is CASSLVSGGNNEQFF. CDR3 DNA sequence: TGTGCCAGCAGCTTAGTTAGCGGGGGGAACAATGAGCAGTTCTTC. V is TRBV7-8 and J is TRBJ2-1; TRBD2 aligns across 10 bases. Germline V CDR1 and CDR2: SGHVS, FQNEAQ. The trim removed 1 base at V and 5 bases at J, leaving 2 bases unmatched. The CDR3 has 15 amino acids.

This chain uses TRBV19 with TRBJ1-1; D is possibly TRBD1 (6 bases). V was pared by 8 bases and J by 1 base, with 14 bases between. The CDR3 loop spans 14 amino acids. CDR1 is LNHDA and CDR2 is SQIVND in the germline V gene (reference sequence). As DNA, the CDR3 is TGTGCCAGTGGAACAGGGATTTGGAACACTGAAGCTTTCTTT. It is translated as CASGTGIWNTEAFF.

The chain has TRBV12-5 and TRBJ1-3; TRBD1 aligns across 8 bases. The CDR3 is made up of 17 amino acids. The V gene's germline CDR1 is LGHNT and CDR2 FRNRAP. V trimming: 1 base; J trimming: 2 bases; junction bases outside the gene matches: 7. This CDR3 is CASGLGDTGGAGNTIYF. The DNA of the CDR3 is TGTGCTAGTGGTTTGGGGGATACAGGGGGAGCTGGAAACACCATATATTTT.

The chain carries TRBV19 and TRBJ1-3, with D perhaps TRBD1 (6 bases). V lost 10 bases and J lost 0, with 13 bases in between. Germline CDR1 is LNHDA and CDR2 is SQIVND (reference sequence). The CDR3 is 14 amino acids. The CDR3 spells CATTTGFSGNTIYF. For the CDR3, the DNA is TGTGCCACCACAACAGGGTTCTCTGGAAACACCATATATTTT.

The V gene is TRBV4-3, the J gene TRBJ2-5, with D possibly being TRBD1 (5 bases). The CDR3 has 13 residues. V lost 1 base, J lost 9 bases, and 12 bases lay in between. Per the germline V gene, CDR1 is LGHNA and CDR2 is YSLEER. The DNA for the CDR3 is TGCGCCAGCAGCCAAGCCAGGGAAGGAGCCCAGTACTTC. Its protein product is CASSQAREGAQYF.

In its sample, this clone was seen a few times. This CDR3 is CASSSDRVGKLFF. In nucleotides, the CDR3 is TGTGCCAGCAGCTCCGACAGGGTTGGAAAACTGTTTTTT. The J gene is TRBJ1-4, the V gene TRBV13; 7 bases agree with TRBD1. V was clipped by 4 bases and J by 10 bases; unmatched bases: 6. The CDR3 loop spans 13 amino acids. Germline CDR1 and CDR2: PRHDT and FYEKMQ (reference sequence).

The V call is TRBV18, the J call TRBJ1-5, with unresolved D. CDR1 and CDR2 from the germline V gene are KGHSH and LQKENI. V shed 0 bases and J shed 3 bases, with 9 bases lying between them. CDR3 length: 15 amino acids. In nucleotides, the CDR3 is TGTGCCAGCTCACCACCGGAGGTCCTCAATCAGCCCCAGCATTTT. It yields the protein CASSPPEVLNQPQHF.

This clone was counted a single time. The gene calls are TRBV12-5 and TRBJ2-3; tentatively, D is TRBD2 (6 bases). V was cut by 2 bases and J by 14 bases, with 14 bases left in between. This CDR3 is built from 12 residues. Germline loops: CDR1 LGHNT, CDR2 FRNRAP. CDR3 sequence: CASGLIGTLGYF. In nucleotides, the CDR3 is TGTGCTAGTGGTTTGATCGGGACTCTAGGGTATTTT.

The chain has TRBV30 and TRBJ1-4, with TRBD1 identical over 9 bases. The CDR3 totals 17 residues. Germline V gene lookup returns CDR1 GTSNPN and CDR2 SVGIG (reference sequence). The trim removed 4 bases at V and 8 bases at J, leaving 17 bases unmatched. In DNA, the CDR3 is TGTGCCTGGAACCCGGACAGGGGCCCACTACCCGGGGAAAAACTGTTTTTT. Translation: CAWNPDRGPLPGEKLFF.

The CDR3 here is CASSTLAPEAFF. CDR3 nucleotides: TGTGCCAGCAGCACACTAGCCCCGGAAGCTTTCTTT. This sequence joins TRBV7-9 and TRBJ1-1; D unclear. The CDR3 contains 12 residues. Germline loops: CDR1 SEHNR, CDR2 FQNEAQ (reference sequence). With 5 bases removed from V and 8 bases from J, the gap between germline ends came to 12 bases.

The chain combines TRBV7-2 with TRBJ2-1, with TRBD2 matching over 7 bases. The V segment lost 5 bases and the J segment 3 bases; nucleotides outside the gene matches: 10. This CDR3 is 16 amino acids long. The germline V gene has CDR1 SGHTA and CDR2 FQGNSA. For the CDR3, the DNA is TGTGCCAGCAGCCCTCTGGGAAGCGGGGACTACAATGAGCAGTTCTTC. It specifies CASSPLGSGDYNEQFF.

The chain combines TRBV14 with TRBJ1-1, with D maybe TRBD1 (6 bases). CDR3 length: 13 amino acids. Deletions cut 4 bases from V and 6 bases from J, with 12 bases between. CDR1 SGHDN and CDR2 FVKESK come from the germline V gene. The CDR3 sequence is CASSRRGFPEAFF. The CDR3 nucleotides read TGTGCCAGCAGCCGCAGGGGTTTCCCTGAAGCTTTCTTT.

The V gene is TRBV6-5, the J gene TRBJ1-1; D remains unclear. Per the germline V gene, CDR1 is MNHEY and CDR2 is SVGAGI. This CDR3 has 15 amino acids. Trimming removed 7 bases from V and 4 bases from J, with 19 bases in between. The CDR3 region has the DNA TGTGCCAGCACCTCCGGGTATTTGACGGTCACTGAAGCTTTCTTT. Translated: CASTSGYLTVTEAFF.

This clone was detected once. V is TRBV18 and J is TRBJ2-6, with TRBD1 matching 9 bases. This CDR3 region has 18 residues. The J segment lost 2 bases and the V segment lost 0 bases, leaving 5 bases of the junction unmatched. Germline V gene sequence: CDR1 KGHSH, CDR2 LQKENI. The DNA for the CDR3 is TGTGCCAGCTCACCACCGGGACAGGGAAGTCCTGGGGCCAACGTCCTGACTTTC. Encoded protein: CASSPPGQGSPGANVLTF.

The chain recombines TRBV6-2 or TRBV6-3 with TRBJ1-5; 9 nucleotides align to TRBD1. The CDR3 has 16 residues. The V gene end was trimmed by 6 bases and the J gene end by 6 bases; junction bases not matched to a gene: 12. Germline V gene sequence: CDR1 MNHEY, CDR2 SVGEGT. CDR3 sequence (DNA): TGTGCCAGCAGCCTATCAATAACAGGGGGCGGTCAGCCCCAGCATTTT. Its protein is CASSLSITGGGQPQHF.

This rearrangement joins TRBV9 to TRBJ2-2; 8 bases are a match to TRBD2. This CDR3 is built from 15 residues. Looked up from germline, CDR1 is SGDLS and CDR2 is YYNGEE. V was clipped by 4 bases and J by 4 bases; unmatched bases: 6. CDR3 bases: TGTGCCAGCAGCCCCGGGGGGGCGAGCACCGGGGAGCTGTTTTTT. Translating gives CASSPGGASTGELFF.

The J gene is TRBJ1-6, the V gene TRBV10-3; 7 bases map to TRBD1. CDR1 is ENHRY and CDR2 is SYGVKD in the germline V gene. Losses at the gene ends were 6 bases for V and 5 bases for J; bases not matched to a gene: 4. The CDR3 consists of 14 residues. The CDR3 DNA sequence: TGTGCCATCAGGGGACAGATCCATAATTCACCCCTCCACTTT. It is translated as CAIRGQIHNSPLHF.

The chain is built from TRBV2 and TRBJ2-7; TRBD2 is a possible D gene (7 bases). V was cut by 1 base and J by 2 bases, with 12 bases left in between. CDR1 and CDR2 from the germline V gene are SNHLY and FYNNEI. This CDR3 spans 15 amino acids. CDR3 coding DNA: TGTGCCAGCAGTGAAGGCGGGGGCCTACCCTACGAGCAGTACTTC. It encodes CASSEGGGLPYEQYF.